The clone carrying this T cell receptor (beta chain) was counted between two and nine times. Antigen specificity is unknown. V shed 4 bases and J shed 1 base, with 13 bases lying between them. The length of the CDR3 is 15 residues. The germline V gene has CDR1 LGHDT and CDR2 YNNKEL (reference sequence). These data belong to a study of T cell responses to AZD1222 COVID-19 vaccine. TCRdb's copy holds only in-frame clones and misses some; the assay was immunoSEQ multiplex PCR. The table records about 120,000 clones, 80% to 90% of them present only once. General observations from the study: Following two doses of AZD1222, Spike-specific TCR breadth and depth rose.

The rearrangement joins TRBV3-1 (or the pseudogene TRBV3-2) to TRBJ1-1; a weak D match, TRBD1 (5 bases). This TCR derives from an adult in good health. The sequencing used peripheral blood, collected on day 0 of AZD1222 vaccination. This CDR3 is CASSLGTSRNTEAFF. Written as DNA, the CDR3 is TGTGCCAGCAGCCTAGGGACGTCTCGGAACACTGAAGCTTTCTTT.